This T cell receptor beta chain was obtained from a study of blood T cell repertoires in COVID-19. Study summary: T cells, B-cell-depleted T cells, or PBMCs supplied cDNA or gDNA.

V gave up 6 bases and J gave up 4 bases, with 13 bases separating them. The CDR3 consists of 13 residues. The V gene's germline CDR1 is KGHSH and CDR2 LQKENI. Clones were sequenced by immunoSEQ multiplex PCR, and TCRdb holds only the in-frame ones, with some missing. Here the sample spans 200,000 to 250,000 clones, 88% being singletons. The TCR originated in a woman aged 55-69 years with acute or convalescent COVID-19. The chain couples TRBV18 to TRBJ2-7; no reliable D call. Sequenced material: peripheral blood. CDR3 protein: CASSAPPPYEQYF. In DNA form, the CDR3 reads TGTGCCAGCTCTGCGCCGCCCCCATACGAGCAGTACTTC. Full variable domain (missing parts from reference TRBV18 and TRBJ2-7): NAGVMQNPRHLVRRRGQEARLRCSPMKGHSHVYWYRQLPEEGLKFMVYLQKENIIDESGMPKERFSAEFPKEGPSILRIQQVVRGDSAAYFCASSAPPPYEQYFGPGTRLTVT.